The next 21 T cell receptor beta chains were all read from a single sample in a study of T cells in localized non-small cell lung cancer. Data came from immunoSEQ multiplex PCR; TCRdb stores just in-frame clones and leaves some out. The table has fewer than 2,000 clones, about 19% seen once. Sequences were derived from normal lung tissue next to the tumor, sampled before any cancer treatment. The origin of the receptors is a woman between 35 and 75 years old with stage I lung adenocarcinoma.

This clone has more than one count but fewer than ten. The V gene is TRBV6-8, the J gene TRBJ2-7; D gene unclear. Trimming shortened V by 8 bases and J by 3 bases, and 11 bases separated the two germline ends. The CDR3 runs 12 residues. Germline lookup yields CDR1 MNHGY and CDR2 SAAAGT. The CDR3 DNA sequence: TGTGCCAGCGCCCCCGGCCTCTACGAGCAGTACTTC. It codes for CASAPGLYEQYF.

The chain is built from TRBV28 and TRBJ2-3; D gene ambiguous. Per germline, CDR1 MDHEN and CDR2 SYDVKM. V lost 5 bases and J 6 bases, leaving 9 bases between the germline ends. The CDR3 sequence is 12 residues long. The CDR3 sequence is CASSLKRDTQYF. As DNA, the CDR3 is TGTGCCAGCAGTCTTAAACGTGATACGCAGTATTTT. The complete variable domain, with remaining parts taken from reference TRBV28 and TRBJ2-3, reads DVKVTQSSRYLVKRTGEKVFLECVQDMDHENMFWYRQDPGLGLRLIYFSYDVKMKEKGDIPEGYSVSREKKERFSLILESASTNQTSMYLCASSLKRDTQYFGPGTRLTVL.

This chain joins TRBV9 and TRBJ1-4; D perhaps matches TRBD1 (6 bases). The CDR3 runs to 13 residues. V dropped 9 bases and J dropped 5 bases, with 14 bases sitting between them. Germline V gives CDR1 SGDLS, CDR2 YYNGEE. CDR3: CATSYGQNEKLFF. In DNA, the CDR3 is TGTGCCACCTCTTATGGACAGAATGAAAAACTGTTTTTT.

J is TRBJ2-1 and V is TRBV19, with 9 bases fitting TRBD1. Per germline, CDR1 LNHDA and CDR2 SQIVND (reference sequence). The length of the CDR3 is 17 residues. The V gene end was trimmed by 4 bases and the J gene end by 4 bases; junction bases not matched to a gene: 11. The CDR3 loop reads CASSTIPGQGLYNEQFF. The CDR3 coding sequence is TGTGCCAGTAGTACTATCCCGGGACAGGGACTTTACAATGAGCAGTTCTTC.

This clone is medium-sized (0.01 to 0.1%) within its sample. The chain couples TRBV11-3 to TRBJ2-2, with a possible D match to TRBD1 (7 bases). Trimming left V 5 bases short and J 6 bases short, with 13 bases between. The length of the CDR3 is 14 residues. CDR1 and CDR2 (germline): SGHNT, YENEEA. CDR3 nucleotide sequence: TGTGCCAGCAGCACGTCCAGGGGGGCCGGGGAGCTGTTTTTT. Encoded protein: CASSTSRGAGELFF.

This clone has a handful of counts. This chain connects TRBV11-3 to TRBJ1-2; 10 bases align to TRBD1. CDR1 is SGHNT, CDR2 YENEEA, per germline. Unmatched junction bases numbered 8, after V lost 3 bases and J lost 4 bases. CDR3 length: 16 residues. The chain's CDR3 is CASSLEVGQGGYGYTF. CDR3 coding DNA: TGTGCCAGCAGCTTGGAAGTCGGACAGGGGGGCTATGGCTACACCTTC.

The chain links TRBV12-5 to TRBJ2-3; D is unclear. Germline assignment: CDR1 LGHNT and CDR2 FRNRAP. This CDR3 is built from 14 residues. Deletions cut 0 bases from V and 5 bases from J, with 9 bases between. CDR3 residues: CASGLVPSEDTQYF. The DNA for the CDR3 is TGTGCTAGTGGTTTGGTACCAAGTGAAGATACGCAGTATTTT.

The chain has TRBV5-1 and TRBJ2-1; 9 nucleotides match TRBD1. The CDR3 loop spans 15 amino acids. Germline V gene sequence: CDR1 SGHRS, CDR2 YFSETQ. V was pared by 4 bases and J by 4 bases, with 6 bases of the junction left unmatched. The CDR3 DNA follows: TGCGCCAGCAGCCCCTCGACAGGGGGGTACAATGAGCAGTTCTTC. This codes for CASSPSTGGYNEQFF. Using reference TRBV5-1 and TRBJ2-1 for the parts outside the CDR3, the full variable domain is KAGVTQTPRYLIKTRGQQVTLSCSPISGHRSVSWYQQTPGQGLQFLFEYFSETQRNKGNFPGRFSGRQFSNSRSEMNVSTLELGDSALYLCASSPSTGGYNEQFFGPGTRLTVL.

This clone was counted a few times. The chain is built from TRBV9 and TRBJ1-5; TRBD1 matches at 9 bases. This CDR3 has 13 residues. V was clipped by 3 bases and J by 7 bases; unmatched bases: 2. The germline V gene has CDR1 SGDLS and CDR2 YYNGEE. CDR3 DNA sequence: TGTGCCAGCAGCGGACAGGGGGGCCAGCCCCAGCATTTT. Amino acid sequence: CASSGQGGQPQHF.

In this sample, this clone turned up a few times. V is TRBV19 and J is TRBJ1-4, with 7 bases aligning to TRBD1. Trimming took 8 bases from V and 4 from J; bases not matched to a gene: 7. The CDR3 covers 14 residues. Germline-derived CDR1 and CDR2 are LNHDA and SQIVND (reference sequence). CDR3: CASLNRGYNEKLFF. As DNA, the CDR3 is TGTGCCAGTCTTAACAGGGGCTATAATGAAAAACTGTTTTTT.

CDR3: CASSSGNTDTQYF. The DNA of the CDR3 is TGTGCCAGCAGTTCAGGTAACACAGATACGCAGTATTTT. The V call is TRBV6-8, the J call TRBJ2-3, with no clear D. The CDR3 extends over 13 amino acids. Germline V gene lookup returns CDR1 MNHGY and CDR2 SAAAGT. The V and J ends lost 4 bases and 2 bases respectively, with 7 bases between them.

The J gene is TRBJ2-7, the V gene TRBV28; 11 nucleotides align to TRBD2. The CDR3 runs 15 residues. Germline loops: CDR1 MDHEN, CDR2 SYDVKM. The V gene end was trimmed by 5 bases and the J gene end by 3 bases; junction bases not matched to a gene: 6. This chain's CDR3 is CASSRTSGGLYEQYF. In DNA form, the CDR3 reads TGTGCCAGCAGTAGAACTAGCGGGGGTCTCTACGAGCAGTACTTC.

The chain employs TRBV9 and TRBJ2-2; D is ambiguous. V was trimmed by 0 bases and J by 3 bases, leaving 6 bases between them. This CDR3 has 14 amino acids. The V gene's germline CDR1 is SGDLS and CDR2 YYNGEE. The CDR3 region is CASSVDTYTGELFF. CDR3 in DNA: TGTGCCAGCAGCGTAGACACATACACCGGGGAGCTGTTTTTT.

The chain couples TRBV19 to TRBJ2-3; D possibly uses TRBD1 or TRBD2 (5 bases each). Trimming took 1 base from V and 0 from J, leaving 23 bases between them. Per the germline V gene, CDR1 is LNHDA and CDR2 is SQIVND (reference sequence). The CDR3 is made up of 20 amino acids. The CDR3 spells CASSIVEAIRDVSSTDTQYF. For the CDR3, the DNA is TGTGCCAGTAGTATAGTAGAGGCCATCCGGGACGTAAGTAGCACAGATACGCAGTATTTT.

The chain couples TRBV9 to TRBJ2-2; D unresolved. Deletions cut 0 bases from V and 13 bases from J, with 19 bases between. The CDR3 runs 15 residues. From germline, CDR1 is SGDLS and CDR2 YYNGEE. The CDR3 protein is CASSVESSRARGLFF. The DNA of the CDR3 is TGTGCCAGCAGCGTAGAATCCTCCCGGGCGCGAGGGCTGTTTTTT.

The chain couples TRBV18 to TRBJ2-5; D may be TRBD2 (5 bases). CDR3 length equals 15 residues. V was trimmed by 0 bases and J by 4 bases, leaving 12 bases between them. Germline V gene lookup returns CDR1 KGHSH and CDR2 LQKENI. CDR3 residues: CASSPPRPGGETQYF. CDR3 DNA: TGTGCCAGCTCACCACCTCGACCTGGAGGAGAGACCCAGTACTTC.

This sequence joins TRBV22-1 and TRBJ2-3. TRBV22-1 corresponds to a pseudogene. The length of the CDR3 is 15 residues. CDR3: CARTLGRAGTDTQYF. CDR3 DNA: TGTGCCAGAACCCTTGGTAGGGCGGGCACAGATACGCAGTATTTT.

This clone has just a few counts. The chain carries TRBV19 and TRBJ2-6, with D hard to call. The germline gives CDR1 LNHDA, CDR2 SQIVND (reference sequence). The CDR3 is made up of 13 amino acids. Trimming took off 7 bases at V and 2 bases at J, with 6 bases between the two ends. DNA of the CDR3: TGTGCCAGTACCCTAGCTGGGGCCAACGTCCTGACTTTC. It translates to CASTLAGANVLTF.

Only a few counts were recorded for this clone. This chain connects TRBV11-3 to TRBJ2-2; D is perhaps TRBD2 (6 bases). The CDR3 has 16 amino acids. V was shortened by 1 base and J by 0 bases, with 9 bases between the two germline ends. Germline V lookup: CDR1 SGHNT, CDR2 YENEEA. CDR3 loop: CASSLVSGANTGELFF. Here the CDR3 DNA reads TGTGCCAGCAGCTTAGTCTCGGGGGCGAACACCGGGGAGCTGTTTTTT.

This clone is medium-sized (0.01 to 0.1%) by share. The chain uses TRBV6-8 and TRBJ1-1; weak D call: TRBD1 (6 bases). The CDR3 contains 15 residues. Germline V gives CDR1 MNHGY, CDR2 SAAAGT. The V gene lost 4 bases and the J gene lost 1 base, with 13 bases spanning the gap. CDR3 residues: CASSLRSRGNTEAFF. CDR3 nucleotides: TGTGCCAGCAGTTTGAGGTCCAGGGGGAACACTGAAGCTTTCTTT.

The chain uses TRBV15 and TRBJ1-4; TRBD1 matches 8 bases. Per germline, CDR1 LNHNV and CDR2 YYDKDF (reference sequence). Trimming removed 7 bases from V and 5 bases from J; junction bases left unmatched: 6. The CDR3 has 14 residues. The CDR3 bases are TGTGCCACCAAAACGGGACAGGCGAATGAAAAACTGTTTTTT. It specifies CATKTGQANEKLFF.